Shown below are 15 T cell receptor beta chains from a single sample sequenced in a study of blood T cell repertoires in COVID-19. Only in-frame clones appear in the TCRdb table, and some are missing; sequencing was by immunoSEQ multiplex PCR. The sample records about 110,000 clones, over 80% being singletons. The sequencing sample was made of peripheral blood. The receptors come from a woman aged 65 to 85 with acute or convalescent COVID-19.

V usage is TRBV18 and J usage is TRBJ2-1; TRBD2 might be the D (6 bases). The V gene lost 5 bases and the J gene lost 7 bases, with 18 bases spanning the gap. The germline CDR1 and CDR2 sequences are KGHSH and LQKENI. The CDR3 has 15 amino acids. Here the CDR3 reads CASSRTIRDNNEQFF. CDR3 coding DNA: TGTGCCAGCTCAAGGACTATCAGGGATAATAATGAGCAGTTCTTC.

V usage is TRBV2 and J usage is TRBJ2-5, with TRBD1 matching 9 bases. Germline trimming cut 8 bases from V and 5 bases from J; bases unmatched to any gene: 6. CDR1 is SNHLY, CDR2 FYNNEI, per germline. CDR3 size: 13 residues. CDR3 DNA: TGTGCCAGCTTACGAGACAGGGGGGAGACCCAGTACTTC. Protein product: CASLRDRGETQYF. The full variable domain, in which reference TRBV2 and TRBJ2-5 provide the parts outside the CDR3, is EPEVTQTPSHQVTQMGQEVILRCVPISNHLYFYWYRQILGQKVEFLVSFYNNEISEKSEIFDDQFSVERPDGSNFTLKIRSTKLEDSAMYFCASLRDRGETQYFGPGTRLLVL.

This clone was counted once. This rearrangement joins TRBV30 to TRBJ1-2, with 7 positions matching TRBD1. Trimming removed 0 bases from V and 4 bases from J; junction bases left unmatched: 5. CDR1 is GTSNPN, CDR2 SVGIG, per germline (reference sequence). The CDR3 is 14 residues long. This CDR3 is CAWSVQGGGYGYTF. CDR3 DNA sequence: TGTGCCTGGAGTGTACAAGGGGGCGGCTATGGCTACACCTTC.

The rearrangement joins TRBV5-8 to TRBJ1-3; no clear D gene. In germline, CDR1 is SGHTS, CDR2 YDEGEE. The germline V and J ends were trimmed by 0 bases and 4 bases, with 8 bases remaining between them. The CDR3 has 14 amino acids. As DNA, the CDR3 is TGTGCCAGCAGCTTGGGACAATCCGGAAACACCATATATTTT. It encodes CASSLGQSGNTIYF.

This sequence joins TRBV9 and TRBJ2-3, with TRBD1 as a possible D gene (6 bases). CDR1 is SGDLS, CDR2 YYNGEE, per germline. This CDR3 is built from 16 residues. V lost 1 base to trimming and J lost 4 bases, with 16 bases between them. CDR3 bases: TGTGCCAGCAGCGTATTCGGGGCAGGGGACGCAGATACGCAGTATTTT. Its translation is CASSVFGAGDADTQYF.

The rearrangement links TRBV7-8 to TRBJ2-5; 11 bases map to TRBD1. This CDR3 has 13 amino acids. With V trimmed by 5 bases and J by 7 bases, 3 bases remained unmatched. Germline assignment: CDR1 SGHVS and CDR2 FQNEAQ. CDR3 sequence: CASSRDRGRTQYF. The CDR3, as DNA: TGTGCCAGCAGCCGGGACAGGGGGAGGACCCAGTACTTC.

This CDR3 reads CASSLRTGLLKKLFF. The CDR3 DNA sequence: TGTGCCAGCAGTTTAAGGACAGGGCTTTTGAAAAAACTGTTTTTT. The V and J genes are TRBV28 and TRBJ1-4, with 8 bases fitting TRBD1. J lost 9 bases, V lost 2 bases, and 8 bases had no gene match. The CDR3 totals 15 residues. CDR1 and CDR2 (germline): MDHEN, SYDVKM.

This chain links TRBV7-2 with TRBJ1-1, with D uncertain. Germline V gene data show CDR1 as SGHTA and CDR2 as FQGNSA. The CDR3 contains 14 residues. Trimming removed 2 bases from V and 5 bases from J, with 12 bases in between. CDR3 residues: CASSLMGQGTEAFF. In DNA, the CDR3 is TGTGCCAGCAGCTTAATGGGCCAAGGAACTGAAGCTTTCTTT.

This rearrangement joins TRBV27 to TRBJ2-7; no definite D call. The germline V gene encodes CDR1 MNHEY and CDR2 SMNVEV (reference sequence). The CDR3 contains 14 residues. Trimming stripped 3 bases from V and 2 bases from J, with 11 bases between. The CDR3 sequence is CASSFGGPTYEQYF. For the CDR3, the DNA is TGTGCCAGCAGTTTCGGTGGTCCGACCTACGAGCAGTACTTC.

This chain links TRBV4-2 with TRBJ1-6; D ambiguous. The CDR3 is made up of 15 amino acids. Trimming pared 4 bases from V and 7 bases from J, leaving 14 bases between. The germline gives CDR1 LGHNA, CDR2 YNFKEQ. The CDR3 nucleotides read TGTGCCAGCAGCCCCTACCGGACTAGCAATTCACCCCTCCACTTT. Translating gives CASSPYRTSNSPLHF.

This chain links TRBV7-9 with TRBJ1-6; 7 bases align to TRBD1. The V gene's germline CDR1 is SEHNR and CDR2 FQNEAQ (reference sequence). The CDR3 consists of 14 residues. V trimming: 1 base; J trimming: 10 bases; junction bases outside the gene matches: 4. For the CDR3, the DNA is TGTGCCAGCAGCTTAGGGACAGGACCGTCACCCCTCCACTTT. Translated: CASSLGTGPSPLHF.

This sequence joins TRBV2 and TRBJ1-1; no reliable D call. V was cut by 7 bases and J by 0 bases, with 12 bases left in between. Germline CDR1 is SNHLY and CDR2 is FYNNEI. The CDR3 loop spans 14 amino acids. CDR3 DNA: TGTGCCAGCATAAGGCGGACTATGAACACTGAAGCTTTCTTT. It codes for CASIRRTMNTEAFF.

The rearrangement joins TRBV18 to TRBJ1-6; 7 bases align to TRBD1. Trimming at V came to 1 base and at J to 7 bases, leaving 1 base not matched to a gene. In germline, CDR1 is KGHSH, CDR2 LQKENI. The length of the CDR3 is 14 residues. The CDR3 here is CASSPQGANSPLHF. CDR3 nucleotide sequence: TGTGCCAGCTCACCACAGGGGGCGAATTCACCCCTCCACTTT.

This sequence joins TRBV24-1 and TRBJ1-4, with 9 bases fitting TRBD1. Looked up from germline, CDR1 is KGHDR and CDR2 is SFDVKD. Trimming at V came to 4 bases and at J to 4 bases, leaving 12 bases not matched to a gene. This CDR3 comprises 18 residues. The CDR3 DNA sequence: TGTGCCACCAGTGACCTCCGGGACAGGGAGTACAATAATGAAAAACTGTTTTTT. This sequence encodes CATSDLRDREYNNEKLFF.

The chain is built from TRBV2 and TRBJ1-5; perhaps TRBD1 as D (5 bases). The CDR3 runs 14 residues. The germline V gene encodes CDR1 SNHLY and CDR2 FYNNEI. V was pared by 5 bases and J by 9 bases, with 17 bases between. The CDR3 sequence is CASSPNGAPGPQHF. CDR3 in DNA: TGTGCCAGCAGTCCCAATGGGGCGCCGGGGCCCCAGCATTTT.